This is a list of T cell receptor beta chains from one sample in a study of blood T cell repertoires in COVID-19. Profiled with immunoSEQ multiplex PCR; TCRdb holds only in-frame clones, not every one. The sample lists under 300,000 clones, roughly 80% occurring once. Sample: peripheral blood. These receptors were obtained from a woman aged 55-70 years with active or convalescent COVID-19. Each CDR3 is given with its conserved first and last residue. Fields, in order: clone size, V gene, J gene, D gene, CDR3 DNA, CDR3 protein. D genes are given only for firm matches. Size is stated for part of the rows, as once, few or many counts, or as a class when the clone is expanded.

>NA|TRBV29-1|TRBJ1-2|TRBD1
TGCAGCGTAGACCTCCTGACAGGGAGCTACTATGGCTACACCTTC
CSVDLLTGSYYGYTF
>once|TRBV15|TRBJ2-7|TRBD2
TGTGCCACCAGCAGAGTAGCGGGGAAACACGAGCAGTACTTC
CATSRVAGKHEQYF
>NA|TRBV6-1|TRBJ2-7|NA
TGTGCCAGCAGTGAAGTATCTGACGAGCAGTACTTC
CASSEVSDEQYF
>NA|TRBV27|TRBJ2-1|NA
TGTGCCAGCAGTTTACTTTCCCAGGGGACCTACAATGAGCAGTTCTTC
CASSLLSQGTYNEQFF
>once|TRBV10-1|TRBJ2-1|TRBD2
TGCGCCAGCAGTGAGTATAGCGGGTCCACCTACAATGAGCAGTTCTTC
CASSEYSGSTYNEQFF
>NA|TRBV6-5|TRBJ1-5|NA
TGTGCCAGCACTGGGTCCGGAGGGAGGCAGCCCCAGCATTTT
CASTGSGGRQPQHF
>once|TRBV30|TRBJ2-2|NA
TGTGCCTGGAGGAAACAGGGAAGTACCGGGGAGCTGTTTTTT
CAWRKQGSTGELFF
>NA|TRBV28|TRBJ1-1|NA
TGTGCCAGCAGCCTCCGGGACACCAAGGAGGCTTTCTTT
CASSLRDTKEAFF
>NA|TRBV19|TRBJ2-5|NA
TGTGCCAGTAGTCCTGGCGGGGACCAAGAGACCCAGTACTTC
CASSPGGDQETQYF
>NA|TRBV5-1|TRBJ1-2|NA
TGCGCCAGCAGCTTGCGGCAGGACTATGGCTACACCTTC
CASSLRQDYGYTF
>NA|TRBV27|TRBJ1-5|NA
TGTGCCAGCAGTTCGCAAACCCCGGCAGGGATATGGGGCAATCAGCCCCAGCATTTT
CASSSQTPAGIWGNQPQHF
>NA|TRBV27|TRBJ1-6|NA
TGTGCCAGCAGTTTTAGGGAGGGAATCTCACCCCTCCACTTT
CASSFREGISPLHF
>NA|TRBV20-1|TRBJ1-2|NA
TGCAGTGCTACCACAGGACGTGGCTACACCTTC
CSATTGRGYTF
>few|TRBV21-1|TRBJ2-7|NA
TGTGCCAGCAGCCGGCCGGACTCCCCCTCTTCCTACGAGCAGTACTTC
CASSRPDSPSSYEQYF
>NA|TRBV7-9|TRBJ2-1|TRBD2
TGTGCCAGCAGCCCCGGACTAGCGGGACGTTACAATGAGCAGTTCTTC
CASSPGLAGRYNEQFF
>NA|TRBV6-5|TRBJ1-4|NA
TGTGCCAGCAGTTACTCCCAGGGCGGCGAAAAACTGTTTTTT
CASSYSQGGEKLFF
>NA|TRBV5-1|TRBJ2-3|TRBD2
TGCGCCAGCAGCAAGGGGACTAGCGGGGGCGGCACAGATACGCAGTATTTT
CASSKGTSGGGTDTQYF
>NA|TRBV5-1|TRBJ2-7|TRBD2
TGCGCCAGCAGCTTGGCCCCCACTAGCGCGAGCTCAACCTACGAGCAGTACTTC
CASSLAPTSASSTYEQYF
>NA|TRBV19|TRBJ2-1|NA
TGTGCCAGTAGTATTAAGAGCTCCTACAATGAGCAGTTCTTC
CASSIKSSYNEQFF
>NA|TRBV9|TRBJ2-2|NA
TGTGCCAGCAGCGTAGTACAGAACACCGGGGAGCTGTTTTTT
CASSVVQNTGELFF
>NA|TRBV28|TRBJ2-3|TRBD2
TGTGCCAGCAGTTTCTTTGGGCTAGCGGGGGGAGATACGCAGTATTTT
CASSFFGLAGGDTQYF
>once|TRBV2|TRBJ2-3|TRBD2
TGTGCCAGCGCTGGCGGGGGGGCAGGAACGCAGTATTTT
CASAGGGAGTQYF
>few|TRBV20-1|TRBJ2-7|NA
TGCAGCACAGGACAGAGATACGAGCAGTACTTC
CSTGQRYEQYF
>few|TRBV2|TRBJ1-1|NA
TGTGCCAGCAGTGGGCGACGGGGATACACTGAAGCTTTCTTT
CASSGRRGYTEAFF
>NA|TRBV6-5|TRBJ2-6|NA
TGTGCCAGCAGTCTGATACCGGGGGGGGCCAACGTCCTGACTTTC
CASSLIPGGANVLTF
>NA|TRBV19|TRBJ1-2|TRBD1
TGTGCCAGTAGTGGGACAGGGGCGAAACCCCCATATGGCTACACCTTC
CASSGTGAKPPYGYTF
>NA|TRBV6-6|TRBJ1-4|NA
TGTGCCAGCACCTCTCTAGCAACTAATGAAAAACTGTTTTTT
CASTSLATNEKLFF
>once|TRBV28|TRBJ1-1|NA
TGTGCCAGCAGTTTTGAGGACATAGTTATTGAAGCTTTCTTT
CASSFEDIVIEAFF
>NA|TRBV20-1|TRBJ1-1|NA
TGCAGTGCTAGTCCCCCGACTACCTACACTGAAGCTTTCTTT
CSASPPTTYTEAFF
>NA|TRBV18|TRBJ1-1|NA
TGTGCCAGCTCACTTCTCCCAGGCTACACACTGAACACTGAAGCTTTCTTT
CASSLLPGYTLNTEAFF
>NA|TRBV7-2|TRBJ2-7|TRBD2
TGTGCCAGCAGCGGGCGACTAGCGGGGACCTACGAGCAGTACTTC
CASSGRLAGTYEQYF
>NA|TRBV14|TRBJ2-1|NA
TGTGCCAGCAGCCAAGAGGTGGGAGCCTCCTACAATGAGCAGTTCTTC
CASSQEVGASYNEQFF
>NA|TRBV19|TRBJ2-1|NA
TGTGCCAGTAGACGAGAGGAGCCCCTAGCAGACATCAGCTCCTACAATGAGCAGTTCTTC
CASRREEPLADISSYNEQFF
>NA|TRBV10-2|TRBJ1-5|NA
TGCGCCAGCAGTGAGCCGAGCACAGGGACGGGTCAGCCCCAGCATTTT
CASSEPSTGTGQPQHF
>NA|TRBV29-1|TRBJ1-2|TRBD1
TGCAGCGCAGGACAGGGGGCCGGCTATGGCTACACCTTC
CSAGQGAGYGYTF
>NA|TRBV5-1|TRBJ2-1|NA
TGCGCCAGCGTAGACCCTCCAGGTAATGAGCAGTTCTTC
CASVDPPGNEQFF
>NA|TRBV29-1|TRBJ2-3|TRBD1
TGCAGCGCAACCCCACAGGGGTACACAGATACGCAGTATTTT
CSATPQGYTDTQYF